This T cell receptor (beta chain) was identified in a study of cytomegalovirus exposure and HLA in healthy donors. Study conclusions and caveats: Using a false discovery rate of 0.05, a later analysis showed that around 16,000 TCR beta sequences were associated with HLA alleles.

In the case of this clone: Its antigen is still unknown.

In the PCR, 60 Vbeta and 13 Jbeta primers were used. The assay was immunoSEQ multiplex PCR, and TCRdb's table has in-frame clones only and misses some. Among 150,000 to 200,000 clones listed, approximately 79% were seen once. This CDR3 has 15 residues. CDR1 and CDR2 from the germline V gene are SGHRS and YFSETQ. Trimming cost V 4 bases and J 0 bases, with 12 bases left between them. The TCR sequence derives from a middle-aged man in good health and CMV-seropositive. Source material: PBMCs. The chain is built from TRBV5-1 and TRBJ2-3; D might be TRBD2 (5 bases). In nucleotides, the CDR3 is TGCGCCAGCAGCCATACTAGTCCCAGCACAGATACGCAGTATTTT. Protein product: CASSHTSPSTDTQYF.